The clone carrying this T cell receptor beta chain came up once. The antigen remains undetermined. TCRdb reanalysed the 5' RACE reads using MiXCR and keeps one entry per CDR3 protein. This table holds 390,000 or so distinct CDR3 sequences, 20% to 25% found once. Per germline, CDR1 MNHEY and CDR2 SVGAGI. The V end lost 2 bases, the J end lost 0 bases, and 8 bases lay between the germline ends. The CDR3 is 15 residues long. This record belongs to a study of CD8 T cells in ankylosing spondylitis. Whole-study results and caveats: One TCR beta motif, made up of several highly homologous variants, appeared characteristic of ankylosing spondylitis blood.

The sample consisted of blood, either unsorted or a sorted T cell fraction (not recorded which). The clonotype was recovered from a male donor with ankylosing spondylitis. This chain uses TRBV6-5 with TRBJ2-1; D possibly uses TRBD1 or TRBD2 (5 bases each). CDR3 sequence reads: CASSYRGRSYNEQFF. DNA for the CDR3: TGTGCCAGCAGTTACCGGGGCCGCTCCTACAATGAGCAGTTCTTC.